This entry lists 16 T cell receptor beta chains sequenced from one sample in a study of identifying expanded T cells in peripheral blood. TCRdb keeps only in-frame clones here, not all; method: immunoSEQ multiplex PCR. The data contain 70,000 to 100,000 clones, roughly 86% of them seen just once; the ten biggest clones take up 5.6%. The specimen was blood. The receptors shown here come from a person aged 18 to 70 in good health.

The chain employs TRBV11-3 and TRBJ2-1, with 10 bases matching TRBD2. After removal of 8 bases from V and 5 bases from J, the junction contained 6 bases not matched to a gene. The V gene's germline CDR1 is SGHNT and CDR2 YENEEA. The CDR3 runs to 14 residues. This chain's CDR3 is CASVLAGDHNEQFF. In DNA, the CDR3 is TGTGCCAGCGTCCTAGCGGGGGACCACAATGAGCAGTTCTTC.

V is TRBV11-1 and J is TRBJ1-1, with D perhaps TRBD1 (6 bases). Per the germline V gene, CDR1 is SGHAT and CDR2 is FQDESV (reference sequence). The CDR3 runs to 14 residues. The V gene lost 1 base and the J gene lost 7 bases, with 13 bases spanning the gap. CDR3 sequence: CASSLDRVRLEAFF. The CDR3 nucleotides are TGTGCCAGCAGCTTAGACAGGGTGCGGCTTGAAGCTTTCTTT.

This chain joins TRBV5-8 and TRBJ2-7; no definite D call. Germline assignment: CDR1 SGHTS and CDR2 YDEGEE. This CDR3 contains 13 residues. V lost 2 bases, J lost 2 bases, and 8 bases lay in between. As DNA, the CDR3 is TGTGCCAGCAGCTTTTATACAGCCTACGAGCAGTACTTC. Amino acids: CASSFYTAYEQYF.

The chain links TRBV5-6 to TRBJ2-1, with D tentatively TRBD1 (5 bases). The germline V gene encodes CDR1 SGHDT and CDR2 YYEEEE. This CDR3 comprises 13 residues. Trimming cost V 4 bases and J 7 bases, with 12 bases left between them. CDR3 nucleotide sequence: TGTGCCAGCAGCGCGACCCCAGGGAATGAGCAGTTCTTC. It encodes CASSATPGNEQFF.

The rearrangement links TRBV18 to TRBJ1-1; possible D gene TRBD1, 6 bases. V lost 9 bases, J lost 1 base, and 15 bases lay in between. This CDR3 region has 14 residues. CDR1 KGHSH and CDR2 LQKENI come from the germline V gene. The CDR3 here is CASSDRPQNTEAFF. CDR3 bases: TGTGCCAGTTCGGACAGACCGCAGAACACTGAAGCTTTCTTT.

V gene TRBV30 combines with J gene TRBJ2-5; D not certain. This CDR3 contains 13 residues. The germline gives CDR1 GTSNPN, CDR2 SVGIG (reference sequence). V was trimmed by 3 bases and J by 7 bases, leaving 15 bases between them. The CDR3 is CAWRDGSRRTQYF. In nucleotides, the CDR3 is TGTGCCTGGAGGGACGGGTCCCGTCGGACCCAGTACTTC. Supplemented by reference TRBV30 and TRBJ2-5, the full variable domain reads SQTIHQWPATLVQPVGSPLSLECTVEGTSNPNLYWYRQAAGRGLQLLFYSVGIGQISSEVPQNLSASRPQDRQFILSSKKLLLSDSGFYLCAWRDGSRRTQYFGPGTRLLVL.

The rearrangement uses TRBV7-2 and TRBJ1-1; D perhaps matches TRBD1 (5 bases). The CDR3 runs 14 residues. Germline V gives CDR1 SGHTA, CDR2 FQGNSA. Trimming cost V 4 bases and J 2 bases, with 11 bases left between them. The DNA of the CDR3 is TGTGCCAGCAGCTCATGGGACCTTAACACTGAAGCTTTCTTT. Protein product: CASSSWDLNTEAFF.

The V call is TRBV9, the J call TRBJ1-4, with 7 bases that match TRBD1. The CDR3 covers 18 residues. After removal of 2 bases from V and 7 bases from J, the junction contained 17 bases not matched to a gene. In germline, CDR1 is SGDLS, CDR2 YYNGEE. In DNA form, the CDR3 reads TGTGCCAGCAGCGTCGCACTTTCCCACAGGGGAAGTTCTGAAAAACTGTTTTTT. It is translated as CASSVALSHRGSSEKLFF.

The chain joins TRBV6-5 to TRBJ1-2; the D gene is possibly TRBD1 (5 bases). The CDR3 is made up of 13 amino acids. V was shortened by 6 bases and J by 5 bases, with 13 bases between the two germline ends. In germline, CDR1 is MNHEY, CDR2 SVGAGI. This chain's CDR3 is CASRPGTGYGYTF. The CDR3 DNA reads TGTGCCAGCAGACCCGGGACGGGGTATGGCTACACCTTC.

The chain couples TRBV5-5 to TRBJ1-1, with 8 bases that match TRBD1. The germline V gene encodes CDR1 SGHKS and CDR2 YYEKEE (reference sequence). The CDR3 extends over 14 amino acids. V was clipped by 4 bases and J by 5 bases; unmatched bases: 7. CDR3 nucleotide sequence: TGTGCCAGCAGCATCTACAGGGGGTATACTGAAGCTTTCTTT. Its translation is CASSIYRGYTEAFF.

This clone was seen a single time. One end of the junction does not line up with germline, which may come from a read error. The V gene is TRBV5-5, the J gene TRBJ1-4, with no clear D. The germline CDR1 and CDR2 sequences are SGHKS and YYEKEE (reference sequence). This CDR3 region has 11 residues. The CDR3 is CASSYPGDQIF. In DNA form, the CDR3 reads TGTGCCAGCAGCTACCCGGGAGACCAAATTTTT.

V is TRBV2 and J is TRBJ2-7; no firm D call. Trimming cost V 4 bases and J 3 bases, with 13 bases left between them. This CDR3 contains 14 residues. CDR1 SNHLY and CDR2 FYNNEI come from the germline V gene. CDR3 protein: CASSGAGRDYEQYF. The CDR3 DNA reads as TGTGCCAGCAGTGGGGCAGGTAGAGACTACGAGCAGTACTTC.

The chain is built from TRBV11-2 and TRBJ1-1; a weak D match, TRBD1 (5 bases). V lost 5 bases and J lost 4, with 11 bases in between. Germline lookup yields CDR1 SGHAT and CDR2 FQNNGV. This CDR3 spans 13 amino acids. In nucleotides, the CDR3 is TGTGCCAGCAGCCTAACGGGGACCACTGAAGCTTTCTTT. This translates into CASSLTGTTEAFF.

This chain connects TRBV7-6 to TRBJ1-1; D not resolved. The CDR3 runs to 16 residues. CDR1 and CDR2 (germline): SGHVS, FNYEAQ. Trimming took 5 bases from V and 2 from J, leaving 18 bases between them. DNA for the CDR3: TGTGCCAGCAGCCCCAGCGTGATAAACAGCAACACTGAAGCTTTCTTT. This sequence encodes CASSPSVINSNTEAFF.

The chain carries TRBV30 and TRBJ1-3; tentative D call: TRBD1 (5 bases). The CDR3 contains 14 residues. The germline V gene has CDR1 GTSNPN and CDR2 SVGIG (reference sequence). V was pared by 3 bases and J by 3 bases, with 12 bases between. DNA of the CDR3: TGTGCCTGGAGCGGGGACCTAGGTGGAAACACCATATATTTT. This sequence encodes CAWSGDLGGNTIYF.

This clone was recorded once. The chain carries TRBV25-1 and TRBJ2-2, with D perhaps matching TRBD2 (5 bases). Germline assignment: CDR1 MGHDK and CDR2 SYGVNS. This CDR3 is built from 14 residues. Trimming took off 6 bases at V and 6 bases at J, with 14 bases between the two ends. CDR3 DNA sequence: TGTGCCAGCAGACGGAGCGGTTCTTCCGGGGAGCTGTTTTTT. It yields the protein CASRRSGSSGELFF.